Listed here is a single T cell receptor beta chain. Its antigen is not identified. This sample is drawn from a study of OX40 agonist ivuxolimab in advanced cancers. The method was immunoSEQ multiplex PCR; TCRdb's version includes in-frame clones alone and lacks a portion of them. The sample has some 96,000 clones; under 95% are singletons. The junction had 9 bases not matched to a gene; V was cut back by 6 bases and J by 14 bases. This CDR3 is built from 11 residues. CDR1 and CDR2 from the germline V gene are DFQATT and SNEGSKA (reference sequence). Systemic immunosuppression or autoimmune disease history was grounds to exclude patients. The study's findings and limits: At 0.1 to 3.0 mg/kg and by week 6, clonal expansion occurred in CD4+ and CD8+ blood T cells.

This receptor was obtained from an adult with an advanced solid tumor such as melanoma, head and neck, liver or kidney cancer. The chain employs TRBV20-1 and TRBJ1-4; 7 bases map to TRBD1. Sample: CD4+ or CD8+ T cells sorted from blood, taken in a trial of the OX40 agonist ivuxolimab. The CDR3 region has the DNA TGCAGTGCCGCCCTCGGGGGACAGCTGTTTTTT. This translates into CSAALGGQLFF.